The 16 T cell receptor beta chains reported below all come from one sample, sequenced in a study of shared clonotypes between healthy human individuals. Sequenced by immunoSEQ multiplex PCR; TCRdb stores in-frame clones only, minus some. Of some 530,000 clones listed, around 73% are singletons. The sample was PBMCs. All receptors derive from a woman aged 40 to 55 in good health. Some clones in this sample may be carry-over from other donors' samples.

The gene calls are TRBV28 and TRBJ2-4; no firm D call. V lost 6 bases and J lost 2, with 17 bases in between. The CDR3 covers 16 residues. The germline CDR1 and CDR2 sequences are MDHEN and SYDVKM. CDR3 DNA sequence: TGTGCCAGCAGCCCGATAAGTGACCCAACCAAAAACATTCAGTACTTC. This gives the protein CASSPISDPTKNIQYF.

The chain is built from TRBV19 and TRBJ1-3, with a possible D match to TRBD1 (5 bases). Trimming removed 3 bases from V and 1 base from J, with 10 bases in between. Germline lookup yields CDR1 LNHDA and CDR2 SQIVND (reference sequence). CDR3 size: 15 residues. As DNA, the CDR3 is TGTGCCAGTAGTATTTGGAGACAGTCTGGAAACACCATATATTTT. Its translation: CASSIWRQSGNTIYF.

This clone was seen a single time. V usage is TRBV19 and J usage is TRBJ1-2; no reliable D call. The CDR3 is 15 amino acids. Looked up from germline, CDR1 is LNHDA and CDR2 is SQIVND (reference sequence). Trimming took off 2 bases at V and 6 bases at J, with 16 bases between the two ends. CDR3 loop: CASSISPRTGNGYTF. In nucleotides, the CDR3 is TGTGCCAGTAGTATAAGCCCCCGGACGGGGAATGGCTACACCTTC.

The rearrangement joins TRBV27 to TRBJ1-4, with D possibly TRBD1 on 5 matching bases. CDR1 is MNHEY and CDR2 is SMNVEV in the germline V gene (reference sequence). The V end lost 0 bases, the J end lost 8 bases, and 10 bases lay between the germline ends. CDR3 length: 14 amino acids. The CDR3 loop reads CASSLSGVFEKLFF. The CDR3 DNA follows: TGTGCCAGCAGTTTATCGGGGGTTTTCGAAAAACTGTTTTTT.

The chain links TRBV5-1 to TRBJ2-6; no reliable D call. The CDR3 covers 17 residues. Germline CDR1 and CDR2: SGHRS and YFSETQ. The V end was cut by 3 bases, the J end by 2 bases, with 15 bases between. The CDR3 region is CASSSDPLGTGANVLTF. The CDR3 DNA reads as TGCGCCAGCAGCTCTGACCCATTAGGTACTGGGGCCAACGTCCTGACTTTC. The full variable domain, rest sourced from reference TRBV5-1 and TRBJ2-6, is KAGVTQTPRYLIKTRGQQVTLSCSPISGHRSVSWYQQTPGQGLQFLFEYFSETQRNKGNFPGRFSGRQFSNSRSEMNVSTLELGDSALYLCASSSDPLGTGANVLTFGAGSRLTVL.

The chain has TRBV6-1 and TRBJ2-1, with D perhaps TRBD1 (7 bases). The CDR3 covers 15 residues. CDR1 and CDR2 (germline): MNHNS, SASEGT. V was pared by 1 base and J by 6 bases, with 13 bases between. CDR3 DNA sequence: TGTGCCAGCAGTGAAGGTCAGGGGGGCCCCAATGAGCAGTTCTTC. This codes for CASSEGQGGPNEQFF.

J is TRBJ2-3 and V is TRBV5-1; 8 nucleotides align to TRBD1. CDR3 size: 16 residues. J was trimmed by 9 bases and V by 4 bases; bases with no gene match: 16. Per germline, CDR1 SGHRS and CDR2 YFSETQ. In DNA, the CDR3 is TGCGCCAGCAGCCTTGACTCCGGACAGGGCGTACAAACGCAGTATTTT. Translating gives CASSLDSGQGVQTQYF.

The rearrangement links TRBV9 to TRBJ2-1; TRBD2 might be the D (5 bases). CDR1 and CDR2 from the germline V gene are SGDLS and YYNGEE. The CDR3 is 17 residues long. Trimming took 0 bases from V and 0 from J, leaving 13 bases between them. CDR3 loop: CASSVAWRSLSYNEQFF. Here the CDR3 DNA reads TGTGCCAGCAGCGTAGCTTGGAGGTCCCTCTCCTACAATGAGCAGTTCTTC. Combining the CDR3 with reference TRBV9 and TRBJ2-1 gives the whole variable domain DSGVTQTPKHLITATGQRVTLRCSPRSGDLSVYWYQQSLDQGLQFLIQYYNGEERAKGNILERFSAQQFPDLHSELNLSSLELGDSALYFCASSVAWRSLSYNEQFFGPGTRLTVL.

The chain couples TRBV28 to TRBJ1-1; D is undetermined. Germline-derived CDR1 and CDR2 are MDHEN and SYDVKM. V was cut by 3 bases and J by 1 base, with 9 bases left in between. This CDR3 spans 14 amino acids. The CDR3 is CASSFTTANTEAFF. In DNA, the CDR3 is TGTGCCAGCAGTTTCACCACAGCGAACACTGAAGCTTTCTTT. Supplemented by reference TRBV28 and TRBJ1-1, the full variable domain reads DVKVTQSSRYLVKRTGEKVFLECVQDMDHENMFWYRQDPGLGLRLIYFSYDVKMKEKGDIPEGYSVSREKKERFSLILESASTNQTSMYLCASSFTTANTEAFFGQGTRLTVV.

The chain recombines TRBV7-2 with TRBJ2-3, with D tentatively TRBD1 (6 bases). The CDR3 is 15 residues long. Per the germline V gene, CDR1 is SGHTA and CDR2 is FQGNSA. The V gene lost 5 bases and the J gene lost 6 bases, with 18 bases spanning the gap. The CDR3 region is CASSPTGQGWDTQYF. The CDR3 DNA is TGTGCCAGCAGCCCGACGGGGCAGGGGTGGGATACGCAGTATTTT.

This chain joins TRBV7-3 and TRBJ1-2, with 9 bases lining up with TRBD1. The CDR3 contains 15 residues. The germline V gene has CDR1 SGHTA and CDR2 FQGTGA. Germline trimming cut 4 bases from V and 1 base from J; bases unmatched to any gene: 4. DNA of the CDR3: TGTGCCAGCAGCTCCCCGGGACAGGGTAACTATGGCTACACCTTC. Amino acids: CASSSPGQGNYGYTF.

CDR3 sequence (DNA): TGCGCCAGCAGCCGGACCGGGGAGACCCAGTACTTC. It translates to CASSRTGETQYF. The J gene is TRBJ2-5, the V gene TRBV5-1; no firm D call. Trimming left V 4 bases short and J 5 bases short, with 9 bases between. Per the germline V gene, CDR1 is SGHRS and CDR2 is YFSETQ. The CDR3 loop spans 12 amino acids. Drawing the rest from reference TRBV5-1 and TRBJ2-5, the complete variable domain is KAGVTQTPRYLIKTRGQQVTLSCSPISGHRSVSWYQQTPGQGLQFLFEYFSETQRNKGNFPGRFSGRQFSNSRSEMNVSTLELGDSALYLCASSRTGETQYFGPGTRLLVL.

The rearrangement links TRBV5-1 to TRBJ2-3; 11 nucleotides line up with TRBD1. Germline CDR1 SGHRS, CDR2 YFSETQ. The CDR3 spans 17 residues. Trimming took 2 bases from V and 1 from J; bases not matched to a gene: 6. The CDR3 DNA reads as TGCGCCAGCAGCTTTTCCGGGACAGGGGGAGGCACAGATACGCAGTATTTT. It codes for CASSFSGTGGGTDTQYF. Based on the CDR3 plus reference TRBV5-1 and TRBJ2-3, the full variable domain is KAGVTQTPRYLIKTRGQQVTLSCSPISGHRSVSWYQQTPGQGLQFLFEYFSETQRNKGNFPGRFSGRQFSNSRSEMNVSTLELGDSALYLCASSFSGTGGGTDTQYFGPGTRLTVL.

The rearrangement joins TRBV14 to TRBJ1-1; 9 nucleotides align to TRBD1. CDR1 is SGHDN, CDR2 FVKESK, per germline. The ends lost 1 base at V and 4 bases at J; junction bases unmatched: 4. CDR3 length: 15 residues. CDR3 loop: CASSQVTGGRTEAFF. In DNA form, the CDR3 reads TGTGCCAGCAGCCAAGTGACAGGGGGGCGCACTGAAGCTTTCTTT.

The chain links TRBV30 to TRBJ2-7; D might be TRBD1 (5 bases). Trimming removed 1 base at V and 2 bases at J, with 12 bases between. CDR1 GTSNPN and CDR2 SVGIG come from the germline V gene (reference sequence). CDR3 size: 14 residues. The CDR3 DNA reads TGTGCCTGGAGTGAGGACATTGGAACCTACGAGCAGTACTTC. Residues: CAWSEDIGTYEQYF.

The chain joins TRBV30 to TRBJ2-7; D is uncertain. CDR1 is GTSNPN, CDR2 SVGIG, per germline (reference sequence). This CDR3 is built from 11 residues. Trimming took off 2 bases at V and 7 bases at J, with 9 bases between the two ends. DNA for the CDR3: TGTGCCTGGAGTTCCAGGAGAGAGCAGTACTTC. Translation: CAWSSRREQYF.